The 30 T cell receptor beta chains reported below all come from one sample, sequenced in a study of blood T cells in healthy people across ages. For the second PCR, which ran for about 7 to 11 cycles, a sample-barcoded 5' primer and a J-beta primer mix were used. TCRdb analysed the 5' RACE reads with MiXCR anew, one entry per CDR3 protein. The profile shows about 1,000,000 distinct CDR3 sequences, more than 35% of them singletons. The specimen was blood. The receptors derive from a woman between 55 and 75 years old in good health.

In DNA, the CDR3 is TGTGCCAGCAGCTTCAGCCGTGGACAGGGCCGATCCTACGAGCAGTACTTC. It specifies CASSFSRGQGRSYEQYF. The chain employs TRBV13 and TRBJ2-7; TRBD1 matches 8 bases. Germline V CDR1 and CDR2: PRHDT, FYEKMQ (reference sequence). V was pared by 3 bases and J by 1 base, with 11 bases of the junction left unmatched. The CDR3 length is 17 residues. Variable domain in full (rest from reference TRBV13 and TRBJ2-7): AAGVIQSPRHLIKEKRETATLKCYPIPRHDTVYWYQQGPGQDPQFLISFYEKMQSDKGSIPDRFSAQQFSDYHSELNMSSLELGDSALYFCASSFSRGQGRSYEQYFGPGTRLTVT.

This clonotype was seen only a few times. This chain links TRBV29-1 with TRBJ2-7; 10 bases are a match to TRBD2. CDR1 and CDR2 (germline): SQVTM, ANQGSEA. CDR3 length: 14 residues. V lost 7 bases and J lost 1; bases outside the gene matches: 7. CDR3: CSAGGTSDSYEQYF. The CDR3 DNA reads TGCAGCGCCGGCGGGACTAGCGATTCCTACGAGCAGTACTTC.

The chain carries TRBV6-1 and TRBJ2-2; 8 bases match TRBD2. The length of the CDR3 is 15 residues. V gave up 7 bases and J gave up 3 bases; unmatched junction bases: 7. The V gene's germline CDR1 is MNHNS and CDR2 SASEGT. The DNA of the CDR3 is TGTGCCAGCATCGAGACGGGAGGGTACACCGGGGAGCTGTTTTTT. The encoded protein is CASIETGGYTGELFF.

In its sample, this clonotype was seen a few times. This rearrangement joins TRBV5-1 to TRBJ1-2; no reliable D call. Germline values: CDR1 SGHRS, CDR2 YFSETQ. The germline V and J ends were trimmed by 4 bases and 3 bases, with 10 bases remaining between them. This CDR3 has 13 amino acids. The CDR3 region has the DNA TGCGCCAGCAGCGACGGAAGCGACTATGGCTACACCTTC. Its protein product is CASSDGSDYGYTF.

This chain uses TRBV7-2 with TRBJ2-3, with a weak D call TRBD1 (5 bases). CDR3 length equals 16 residues. Germline CDR1 SGHTA, CDR2 FQGNSA. The V and J ends lost 0 bases and 5 bases respectively, with 15 bases between them. CDR3 loop: CASSLAGVKAGDTQYF. CDR3 coding DNA: TGTGCCAGCAGCTTAGCAGGGGTTAAGGCCGGAGATACGCAGTATTTT.

A few counts support this clonotype. The rearrangement uses TRBV24-1 and TRBJ2-7, with a weak D call TRBD2 (5 bases). CDR1 is KGHDR, CDR2 SFDVKD, per germline. The germline V and J ends were trimmed by 5 bases and 3 bases, with 10 bases remaining between them. The CDR3 consists of 13 residues. The CDR3 sequence is CATSGGLHYEQYF. Here the CDR3 DNA reads TGTGCCACCAGTGGCGGGCTACACTACGAGCAGTACTTC.

This clonotype has at least ten counts. The chain uses TRBV2 and TRBJ1-2; 10 bases are shared with TRBD1. The germline V gene encodes CDR1 SNHLY and CDR2 FYNNEI. This CDR3 has 12 residues. The junction had 7 bases not matched to a gene; V was cut back by 6 bases and J by 12 bases. This CDR3 reads CASRTGTGVNTF. The CDR3 DNA is TGTGCCAGCAGGACCGGGACAGGGGTGAACACCTTC.

The V and J genes are TRBV2 and TRBJ2-7, with D perhaps TRBD1 or TRBD2 (5 bases each). The CDR3 is 13 amino acids. The ends were cut back, 4 bases at V and 5 bases at J, with 12 bases in the middle. CDR1 is SNHLY and CDR2 is FYNNEI in the germline V gene. The CDR3 DNA follows: TGTGCCAGCAGTGGGGACCCGGCGGACGAGCAGTACTTC. Translating gives CASSGDPADEQYF.

This clonotype was detected once. This sequence joins TRBV30 and TRBJ2-4, with a weak D call TRBD1 (5 bases). Gene TRBJ2-7 matches the end of the DNA better, so the J call may be wrong. The CDR3 is 13 amino acids. Germline CDR1 GTSNPN, CDR2 SVGIG (reference sequence). The CDR3 nucleotides read TGTGCCTGGAGGGGGCAGGCCTCCTACGAGCAGTACTTC. Amino acids: CAWRGQASYEQYF.

As DNA, the CDR3 is TGTGCCAGCAGCCAAGATGGTCAGAACACTGAAGCTTTCTTT. The encoded protein is CASSQDGQNTEAFF. This chain connects TRBV3-1 to TRBJ1-1; no reliable D call. Germline values: CDR1 LGHDT, CDR2 YNNKEL (reference sequence). This CDR3 spans 14 amino acids. V dropped 0 bases and J dropped 1 base, with 6 bases sitting between them.

The genes are TRBV29-1 and TRBJ2-1; the D is unclear. Per germline, CDR1 SQVTM and CDR2 ANQGSEA. This CDR3 has 10 amino acids. V lost 5 bases, J lost 9 bases, and 8 bases lay in between. In DNA form, the CDR3 reads TGCAGCGTTATCGACGGTGAGCAGTTCTTC. Its protein is CSVIDGEQFF.

DNA for the CDR3: TGCGCCAGCAGCCAAGAGCGGGCTAGCAATCAGCCCCAGCATTTT. Its translation is CASSQERASNQPQHF. This rearrangement joins TRBV4-1 to TRBJ1-5; no clear D. CDR3 size: 15 residues. Germline V gives CDR1 MGHRA, CDR2 YSYEKL. V was pared by 0 bases and J by 0 bases, with 6 bases between.

The chain combines TRBV12-5 with TRBJ2-5; 10 bases fit TRBD1. Germline lookup yields CDR1 LGHNT and CDR2 FRNRAP. Losses at the gene ends were 1 base for V and 4 bases for J; bases not matched to a gene: 3. CDR3 size: 15 residues. CDR3 amino acids: CASGLGQGARETQYF. CDR3 coding DNA: TGTGCTAGTGGTTTGGGACAGGGGGCACGAGAGACCCAGTACTTC. Full variable domain (rest looked up from reference TRBV12-5 and TRBJ2-5): DARVTQTPRHKVTEMGQEVTMRCQPILGHNTVFWYRQTMMQGLELLAYFRNRAPLDDSGMPKDRFSAEMPDATLATLKIQPSEPRDSAVYFCASGLGQGARETQYFGPGTRLLVL.

This chain uses TRBV9 with TRBJ2-3; D gene unclear. V lost 1 base, J lost 2 bases, and 17 bases lay in between. This CDR3 is built from 17 residues. From germline, CDR1 is SGDLS and CDR2 YYNGEE. The CDR3 here is CASSVPSQDDLTDTQYF. DNA for the CDR3: TGTGCCAGCAGCGTACCGTCCCAGGACGACCTCACAGATACGCAGTATTTT.

The chain recombines TRBV4-2 with TRBJ1-5, with 11 nucleotides matching TRBD1. The germline gives CDR1 LGHNA, CDR2 YNFKEQ. CDR3 length: 16 amino acids. V shed 1 base and J 3 bases; nucleotides not matched to a gene: 2. CDR3 sequence reads: CASSQGDRGINQPQHF. The CDR3 coding sequence is TGTGCCAGCAGCCAAGGGGACAGGGGGATCAATCAGCCCCAGCATTTT.

The rearrangement links TRBV20-1 to TRBJ1-2; possible D gene TRBD1, 5 bases. This CDR3 comprises 14 residues. Trimming left V 2 bases short and J 8 bases short, with 18 bases between. Germline-derived CDR1 and CDR2 are DFQATT and SNEGSKA (reference sequence). The CDR3, as DNA: TGCAGTGCTAGAACGTTTGGACGGGACTTCGGCTACACCTTC. Residues: CSARTFGRDFGYTF.

The V call is TRBV23-1, the J call TRBJ2-1; D ambiguous. TRBV23-1 is an ORF; its function is uncertain. The CDR3 length is 15 residues. V lost 0 bases, J lost 0 bases, and 6 bases lay in between. CDR3 coding DNA: TGCGCCAGCAGTCAATCAGAACGCTCCTACAATGAGCAGTTCTTC. It is translated as CASSQSERSYNEQFF.

The V and J genes are TRBV19 and TRBJ2-7; D is unresolved. The CDR3 spans 14 residues. V gave up 5 bases and J gave up 0 bases, with 11 bases separating them. Germline lookup yields CDR1 LNHDA and CDR2 SQIVND (reference sequence). The CDR3 bases are TGTGCCAGTAGTGGGCAGATCAGCTCCTACGAGCAGTACTTC. The encoded protein is CASSGQISSYEQYF.

The rearrangement uses TRBV10-3 and TRBJ2-7; 10 nucleotides line up with TRBD1. Germline V lookup: CDR1 ENHRY, CDR2 SYGVKD. The CDR3 sequence is 15 residues long. The V and J ends lost 0 bases and 5 bases, in that order; junction bases with no gene match: 4. CDR3 coding DNA: TGTGCCATCAGTGAGTCGAGGGGGACAGGGGACGAGCAGTACTTC. This codes for CAISESRGTGDEQYF.

This chain uses TRBV6-2 or TRBV6-3 with TRBJ1-5, with no clear D. Trimming cost V 2 bases and J 9 bases, with 11 bases left between them. CDR1 MNHEY and CDR2 SVGEGT come from the germline V gene. The length of the CDR3 is 13 residues. The CDR3 loop reads CASSYTRGGPQHF. CDR3 DNA sequence: TGTGCCAGCAGTTACACGCGTGGAGGGCCCCAGCATTTT.

With regard to this clonotype: Since a much larger clone is just one base distant, this may be a read error. The chain is built from TRBV29-1 and TRBJ2-3, with D possibly matching TRBD2 (5 bases). The CDR3 contains 12 residues. Trimming pared 4 bases from V and 8 bases from J, leaving 13 bases between. The germline V gene has CDR1 SQVTM and CDR2 ANQGSEA. As DNA, the CDR3 is TGCAGCGTTGTTGGCCACGGAGGTACGCAGTATTTT. Translating gives CSVVGHGGTQYF.

This chain joins TRBV7-9 and TRBJ2-1; possibly TRBD2 for D (6 bases). This CDR3 comprises 18 residues. Trimming pared 5 bases from V and 6 bases from J, leaving 26 bases between. Germline V gives CDR1 SEHNR, CDR2 FQNEAQ (reference sequence). The CDR3 is CASSPPGPIIQEGNEQFF. CDR3 bases: TGTGCCAGCAGCCCTCCGGGCCCGATAATTCAGGAGGGCAATGAGCAGTTCTTC. The full variable domain, with the rest looked up from reference TRBV7-9 and TRBJ2-1, is DTGVSQNPRHKITKRGQNVTFRCDPISEHNRLYWYRQTLGQGPEFLTYFQNEAQLEKSRLLSDRFSAERPKGSFSTLEIQRTEQGDSAMYLCASSPPGPIIQEGNEQFFGPGTRLTVL.

DNA of the CDR3: TGCAGCCTTAGCACTAACGGAAATAATGAGCAGTTCTTC. Translating gives CSLSTNGNNEQFF. J is TRBJ2-1 and V is TRBV29-1; D uncertain. This CDR3 region has 13 residues. Germline V gene sequence: CDR1 SQVTM, CDR2 ANQGSEA. V was pared by 8 bases and J by 7 bases, with 18 bases between.

The rearrangement uses TRBV20-1 and TRBJ2-5, with D maybe TRBD2 (6 bases). The J call could be wrong; TRBJ2-7 is a better fit for the DNA end. The CDR3 is made up of 13 amino acids. Germline V gene data show CDR1 as DFQATT and CDR2 as SNEGSKA (reference sequence). The CDR3 DNA sequence: TGCAGTGCTGACGGACTATCCGAATACGAGCAGTACTTC. Protein product: CSADGLSEYEQYF.

This clonotype has at least ten counts. V and J are TRBV29-1 and TRBJ2-7, with 9 nucleotides matching TRBD1. The germline V gene has CDR1 SQVTM and CDR2 ANQGSEA. The V and J ends lost 7 bases and 2 bases, in that order; junction bases with no gene match: 12. The CDR3 sequence is 15 residues long. In DNA form, the CDR3 reads TGCAGCGCTTCGACCGGGACAGGGTCCCCCTACGAGCAGTACTTC. Protein product: CSASTGTGSPYEQYF.

This clonotype was observed a handful of times. This rearrangement joins TRBV15 to TRBJ2-6; D is possibly TRBD1 (5 bases). CDR1 is LNHNV, CDR2 YYDKDF, per germline (reference sequence). V was pared by 1 base and J by 4 bases, with 17 bases between. The CDR3 consists of 18 residues. The CDR3 DNA reads TGTGCCACCAGCAGAGTATCAGGGTCAAAGTCCGGGGCCAACGTCCTGACTTTC. The encoded protein is CATSRVSGSKSGANVLTF.

The CDR3: CASSFPGQGDYEQYF. CDR3 DNA sequence: TGTGCCAGCAGCTTCCCGGGACAGGGGGATTACGAGCAGTACTTC. This sequence joins TRBV11-3 and TRBJ2-7; 11 nucleotides line up with TRBD1. V shed 3 bases, J shed 4 bases, and the junction held 5 bases outside the gene matches. The CDR3 consists of 15 residues. Per germline, CDR1 SGHNT and CDR2 YENEEA. The variable domain in full, with the rest retrieved from reference TRBV11-3 and TRBJ2-7, is EAGVVQSPRYKIIEKKQPVAFWCNPISGHNTLYWYLQNLGQGPELLIRYENEEAVDDSQLPKDRFSAERLKGVDSTLKIQPAELGDSAVYLCASSFPGQGDYEQYFGPGTRLTVT.

This clonotype was seen a few times. This sequence joins TRBV9 and TRBJ2-1; D perhaps matches TRBD2 (7 bases). Germline-derived CDR1 and CDR2 are SGDLS and YYNGEE. Trimming pared 3 bases from V and 7 bases from J, leaving 32 bases between. This CDR3 comprises 20 residues. The chain's CDR3 is CASSGGGQSVPGTAQNEQFF. The CDR3 region has the DNA TGTGCCAGCAGCGGGGGGGGGCAGTCAGTCCCCGGAACAGCCCAAAATGAGCAGTTCTTC.

This clonotype has only one observation. The gene calls are TRBV19 and TRBJ2-7; 14 bases agree with TRBD2. The J segment lost 7 bases and the V segment lost 5 bases, leaving 16 bases of the junction unmatched. Germline lookup yields CDR1 LNHDA and CDR2 SQIVND (reference sequence). The CDR3 loop spans 18 amino acids. The CDR3 sequence: CASSDRTGLAGGNNEQYF. The CDR3 nucleotides read TGTGCCAGTAGTGATCGCACAGGACTAGCGGGAGGCAACAATGAGCAGTACTTC.

This chain joins TRBV5-1 and TRBJ2-1; no reliable D call. V lost 5 bases and J lost 4, with 10 bases in between. CDR1 and CDR2 (germline): SGHRS, YFSETQ. The CDR3 contains 13 residues. The CDR3 nucleotides read TGCGCCAGCAGGGCAAGACCATACAATGAGCAGTTCTTC. Protein product: CASRARPYNEQFF.